The 8 T cell receptor beta chains below all came from one sample that was sequenced in a study of cytomegalovirus exposure and HLA in healthy donors. Method: immunoSEQ multiplex PCR; TCRdb's copy keeps in-frame clones and lacks some. The sample carries roughly 120,000 clones, about 84% recorded once. The material sequenced was PBMCs. The origin of the receptors is a woman aged 30 to 39 in good health and CMV-seronegative.

The chain uses TRBV5-4 and TRBJ2-7, with 8 positions matching TRBD1. The CDR3 extends over 14 amino acids. J lost 0 bases, V lost 4 bases, and 3 bases had no gene match. Germline values: CDR1 SGHNT, CDR2 YYREEE (reference sequence). CDR3 sequence (DNA): TGTGCCAGCAGCAAGACAGGGGACTCCTACGAGCAGTACTTC. Translation gives CASSKTGDSYEQYF.

The chain joins TRBV2 to TRBJ2-2; 8 nucleotides agree with TRBD2. Per the germline V gene, CDR1 is SNHLY and CDR2 is FYNNEI. The V gene end was trimmed by 5 bases and the J gene end by 7 bases; junction bases not matched to a gene: 9. The CDR3 covers 15 residues. The CDR3 sequence is CASSSTGGGNGELFF. The CDR3 coding sequence is TGTGCCAGCAGTTCCACGGGAGGGGGAAACGGGGAGCTGTTTTTT.

This chain joins TRBV29-1 and TRBJ1-6; possible D gene TRBD1, 6 bases. CDR1 is SQVTM and CDR2 is ANQGSEA in the germline V gene. Trimming removed 7 bases from V and 12 bases from J, with 19 bases in between. The CDR3 is 13 residues long. The CDR3 nucleotides are TGCAGCGCCAGACAGAATCTCAGGGGACCCCTCCACTTT. It encodes CSARQNLRGPLHF.

The rearrangement joins TRBV6-6 to TRBJ1-2; 7 nucleotides align to TRBD1. This CDR3 spans 15 amino acids. The trim removed 2 bases at V and 1 base at J, leaving 4 bases unmatched. Germline loops: CDR1 MNHNY, CDR2 SVGAGI (reference sequence). In DNA, the CDR3 is TGTGCCAGCAGTTACGACAGGGTTGATAACTATGGCTACACCTTC. It codes for CASSYDRVDNYGYTF.

The rearrangement uses TRBV4-3 and TRBJ2-2; 7 bases line up with TRBD2. The germline gives CDR1 LGHNA, CDR2 YSLEER. CDR3 length equals 16 residues. Unmatched junction bases numbered 8, after V lost 1 base and J lost 6 bases. The CDR3 sequence is CASSQGDSGRAGELFF. DNA for the CDR3: TGCGCCAGCAGCCAAGGGGATAGCGGGCGTGCCGGGGAGCTGTTTTTT.

This clone was seen once. The V gene is TRBV30, the J gene TRBJ1-1, with 9 bases identical to TRBD1. V lost 0 bases, J lost 4 bases, and 9 bases stayed unmatched. In germline, CDR1 is GTSNPN, CDR2 SVGIG (reference sequence). The CDR3 has 16 residues. The CDR3 spells CAWSVRDRVLSTEAFF. In DNA, the CDR3 is TGTGCCTGGAGTGTACGGGACAGGGTTTTAAGCACTGAAGCTTTCTTT.

CDR3 in DNA: TGTGCCAGCAGCCCGAGGACCGGGGCGGGGTCTGCAGATACGCAGTATTTT. Residues: CASSPRTGAGSADTQYF. The chain has TRBV7-8 and TRBJ2-3, with a possible D match to TRBD2 (6 bases). This CDR3 has 17 residues. Trimming pared 5 bases from V and 4 bases from J, leaving 22 bases between. Germline V lookup: CDR1 SGHVS, CDR2 FQNEAQ.

The chain links TRBV5-8 to TRBJ2-3, with 8 bases matching TRBD2. Germline loops: CDR1 SGHTS, CDR2 YDEGEE. The CDR3 contains 15 residues. V lost 4 bases to trimming and J lost 0 bases; unmatched junction nucleotides: 4. CDR3 sequence reads: CASSGGGSSTDTQYF. The CDR3 bases are TGTGCCAGCAGCGGCGGGGGGTCTAGCACAGATACGCAGTATTTT.